These 22 T cell receptor beta chains were sequenced from one sample in a study of blood T cell repertoires in COVID-19. Data came from immunoSEQ multiplex PCR; TCRdb stores just in-frame clones and leaves some out. The table records about 220,000 clones, under 90% of them present only once. Sequencing was done on a sample of peripheral blood. The receptors stem from a woman aged 40 to 50 with active or convalescent COVID-19.

As concerns this clone: This may be a read error, as it is one base from a much larger clone. V and J are TRBV7-3 and TRBJ1-1; TRBD1 aligns across 7 bases. The CDR3 is 13 residues long. Germline V lookup: CDR1 SGHTA, CDR2 FQGTGA. J was trimmed by 1 base and V by 5 bases; bases with no gene match: 1. CDR3 sequence (DNA): TGTGCCAGCAGCCGACAGGGGAACACTGAAGCTTTCTTT. It encodes CASSRQGNTEAFF.

The rearrangement uses TRBV5-1 and TRBJ1-1; D is unresolved. CDR1 and CDR2 (germline): SGHRS, YFSETQ. This CDR3 contains 16 residues. The germline V and J ends were trimmed by 3 bases and 0 bases, with 15 bases remaining between them. The CDR3 DNA sequence: TGCGCCAGCAGCTCAGGACGCGGAGGCATGAACACTGAAGCTTTCTTT. It specifies CASSSGRGGMNTEAFF.

The chain couples TRBV10-3 to TRBJ1-6; D gene uncertain. Trimming left V 7 bases short and J 0 bases short, with 19 bases between. CDR3 length: 18 residues. Germline CDR1 and CDR2: ENHRY and SYGVKD. The CDR3 sequence is CAINRERAASSYNSPLHF. In nucleotides, the CDR3 is TGTGCCATCAACCGGGAACGGGCCGCAAGCTCCTATAATTCACCCCTCCACTTT.

The V gene is TRBV18, the J gene TRBJ2-3; 12 nucleotides align to TRBD2. V dropped 5 bases and J dropped 1; count of bases not matched to a gene: 4. Germline lookup yields CDR1 KGHSH and CDR2 LQKENI. The CDR3 runs 16 residues. The CDR3 sequence: CASSTLAGGGTDTQYF. As DNA, the CDR3 is TGTGCCAGCTCAACCCTAGCGGGAGGGGGCACAGATACGCAGTATTTT.

Only a few counts were recorded for this clone. The rearrangement uses TRBV7-2 and TRBJ2-2; 8 nucleotides align to TRBD2. The CDR3 runs to 16 residues. CDR1 is SGHTA, CDR2 FQGNSA, per germline. J was trimmed by 3 bases and V by 5 bases; bases with no gene match: 8. CDR3 DNA sequence: TGTGCCAGCAGCCCCCGGTGGGGACTAGACACCGGGGAGCTGTTTTTT. It translates to CASSPRWGLDTGELFF.

This clone turned up a few times. The sample has other DNA sequences that encode this CDR3 too. This chain links TRBV29-1 with TRBJ1-1; 7 bases map to TRBD1. Germline V gives CDR1 SQVTM, CDR2 ANQGSEA. After removal of 6 bases from V and 5 bases from J, the junction contained 6 bases not matched to a gene. The CDR3 covers 12 residues. CDR3 bases: TGCAGCGTACGACAGGGAGGAACTGAAGCTTTCTTT. It is translated as CSVRQGGTEAFF. The full variable domain, rest sourced from reference TRBV29-1 and TRBJ1-1, is SAVISQKPSRDICQRGTSLTIQCQVDSQVTMMFWYRQQPGQSLTLIATANQGSEATYESGFVIDKFPISRPNLTFSTLTVSNMSPEDSSIYLCSVRQGGTEAFFGQGTRLTVV.

The rearrangement uses TRBV4-1 and TRBJ2-7; D is possibly TRBD2 (7 bases). In germline, CDR1 is MGHRA, CDR2 YSYEKL. The CDR3 covers 14 residues. V lost 3 bases, J lost 3 bases, and 12 bases lay in between. The CDR3 is CASSHPRGGYEQYF. The CDR3 coding sequence is TGCGCCAGCAGCCATCCGAGGGGGGGCTACGAGCAGTACTTC.

The gene calls are TRBV29-1 and TRBJ2-7; possible D gene TRBD2, 6 bases. Deletions cut 7 bases from V and 2 bases from J, with 15 bases between. Per the germline V gene, CDR1 is SQVTM and CDR2 is ANQGSEA. The CDR3 consists of 13 residues. The CDR3 bases are TGCAGCGCCCAGTGGGAGGTGGCCTACGAGCAGTACTTC. Protein product: CSAQWEVAYEQYF.

The chain carries TRBV10-2 and TRBJ2-1, with 12 bases fitting TRBD2. This CDR3 has 14 amino acids. After removal of 4 bases from V and 8 bases from J, the junction contained 3 bases not matched to a gene. Germline V CDR1 and CDR2: WSHSY, SAAADI. The CDR3 DNA sequence: TGCGCCAGCAGTGGCCGACTAGCGGGAGATGAGCAGTTCTTC. Amino acid sequence: CASSGRLAGDEQFF.

The chain is built from TRBV18 and TRBJ2-1; 8 positions match TRBD2. The length of the CDR3 is 17 residues. J gave up 0 bases and V 5 bases, and 9 bases lay outside the gene matches. CDR1 and CDR2 from the germline V gene are KGHSH and LQKENI. This CDR3 reads CASSSPSAGASYNEQFF. DNA for the CDR3: TGTGCCAGCTCATCCCCCTCAGCGGGGGCCTCCTACAATGAGCAGTTCTTC. Supplemented by reference TRBV18 and TRBJ2-1, the full variable domain reads NAGVMQNPRHLVRRRGQEARLRCSPMKGHSHVYWYRQLPEEGLKFMVYLQKENIIDESGMPKERFSAEFPKEGPSILRIQQVVRGDSAAYFCASSSPSAGASYNEQFFGPGTRLTVL.

The chain links TRBV19 to TRBJ1-1; TRBD1 matches 10 bases. Looked up from germline, CDR1 is LNHDA and CDR2 is SQIVND (reference sequence). The CDR3 has 14 amino acids. J gave up 5 bases and V 4 bases, and 4 bases lay outside the gene matches. Here the CDR3 reads CASSRTGGGTEAFF. For the CDR3, the DNA is TGTGCCAGTAGTAGGACAGGGGGAGGGACTGAAGCTTTCTTT.

The chain recombines TRBV30 with TRBJ1-6; no firm D call. Germline CDR1 GTSNPN, CDR2 SVGIG (reference sequence). This CDR3 is built from 15 residues. Between the trimmed V and J ends, which lost 4 bases and 7 bases, there was a span of 17 bases. CDR3 sequence reads: CAWTPRPYFNSPLHF. CDR3 DNA: TGTGCCTGGACCCCCCGCCCTTACTTCAATTCACCCCTCCACTTT.

This clone was observed a handful of times. The chain couples TRBV7-8 to TRBJ1-1, with D perhaps TRBD1 (6 bases). Trimming took 2 bases from V and 3 from J, leaving 7 bases between them. CDR3 size: 13 residues. Per the germline V gene, CDR1 is SGHVS and CDR2 is FQNEAQ. The CDR3 DNA follows: TGTGCCAGCAGCTTATCAGGGGACACTGAAGCTTTCTTT. Translating it yields CASSLSGDTEAFF.

The V and J genes are TRBV6-5 and TRBJ1-1; TRBD1 matches at 9 bases. CDR1 MNHEY and CDR2 SVGAGI come from the germline V gene. This CDR3 has 13 residues. J gave up 1 base and V 10 bases, and 4 bases lay outside the gene matches. CDR3 bases: TGTGCCATCCAGGACAGGGGGAACACTGAAGCTTTCTTT. This codes for CAIQDRGNTEAFF.

V is TRBV10-3 and J is TRBJ1-1; 9 bases are shared with TRBD1. Germline CDR1 reads ENHRY; CDR2 reads SYGVKD. V dropped 4 bases and J dropped 0; count of bases not matched to a gene: 3. The CDR3 sequence is 15 residues long. CDR3 residues: CAISADRGMNTEAFF. The CDR3, as DNA: TGTGCCATCAGTGCCGACAGGGGGATGAACACTGAAGCTTTCTTT.

V usage is TRBV2 and J usage is TRBJ2-7; 7 bases agree with TRBD2. V trimming: 6 bases; J trimming: 6 bases; junction bases outside the gene matches: 5. The V gene's germline CDR1 is SNHLY and CDR2 FYNNEI. CDR3 length: 12 amino acids. CDR3 DNA sequence: TGTGCCAGCAGGGACGGGAGGCCCGAGCAGTACTTC. Translated, it gives CASRDGRPEQYF.

This clone was picked up a small number of times. This chain links TRBV7-9 with TRBJ1-3; 8 bases line up with TRBD1. This CDR3 contains 15 residues. The J segment lost 2 bases and the V segment lost 1 base, leaving 1 base of the junction unmatched. The germline gives CDR1 SEHNR, CDR2 FQNEAQ (reference sequence). This CDR3 is CASSLGTGTGNTIYF. As DNA, the CDR3 is TGTGCCAGCAGCTTAGGGACAGGGACTGGAAACACCATATATTTT.

V gene TRBV5-1 combines with J gene TRBJ1-2; the D is unclear. Germline CDR1 SGHRS, CDR2 YFSETQ. The V and J ends lost 0 bases and 1 base respectively, with 7 bases between them. The CDR3 contains 14 residues. CDR3 bases: TGCGCCAGCAGCTTGGACAGCATTAACTATGGCTACACCTTC. Encoded protein: CASSLDSINYGYTF.

This clone came up many times. The chain links TRBV2 to TRBJ1-4; TRBD1 agrees at 12 bases. V lost 10 bases and J lost 5; bases outside the gene matches: 11. CDR1 is SNHLY and CDR2 is FYNNEI in the germline V gene. The CDR3 extends over 16 amino acids. This CDR3 is CATRRDRGPGNEKLFF. The CDR3 DNA reads as TGTGCCACCCGCCGGGACAGGGGGCCGGGAAATGAAAAACTGTTTTTT.

The genes are TRBV12-5 and TRBJ1-1; 9 bases agree with TRBD1. Germline V lookup: CDR1 LGHNT, CDR2 FRNRAP. The V segment lost 1 base and the J segment 6 bases; nucleotides outside the gene matches: 6. The CDR3 runs to 15 residues. The CDR3 is CASGLGTGARAEAFF. CDR3 bases: TGTGCTAGTGGTTTGGGGACAGGGGCGCGGGCTGAAGCTTTCTTT.

The chain uses TRBV19 and TRBJ2-7; 7 bases fit TRBD1. V was pared by 3 bases and J by 1 base, with 15 bases of the junction left unmatched. Per germline, CDR1 LNHDA and CDR2 SQIVND (reference sequence). CDR3 length: 18 residues. CDR3: CASSMKRQGYFMSYEQYF. CDR3 nucleotide sequence: TGTGCCAGTAGTATGAAAAGACAGGGATACTTCATGTCCTACGAGCAGTACTTC.

V is TRBV11-1 and J is TRBJ1-1; tentatively, D is TRBD1 (6 bases). The CDR3 spans 14 residues. V lost 5 bases to trimming and J lost 0 bases, with 10 bases between them. Germline CDR1 SGHAT, CDR2 FQDESV (reference sequence). The CDR3 DNA is TGTGCCAGCAGCCCAGGGGTAGTGAACACTGAAGCTTTCTTT. Translating it yields CASSPGVVNTEAFF.